The 21 T cell receptor beta chains listed next were all sequenced from one sample in a study of T cells in Graves' hyperthyroidism and ophthalmopathy. Amplification of TCR beta CDR3 regions used RNA as the template. RT-PCR in the first round (using the HTBI primer set) targeted the TCR CDR3. From the multiplex PCR reads, TCRdb called clonotypes with MiXCR, one entry per CDR3 protein. The sample has roughly 720,000 distinct CDR3 sequences, roughly 17% seen once. The specimen sequenced was blood. Source of these receptors: a man aged 50-59 years with Graves' hyperthyroidism.

This clonotype was found many times. J is TRBJ2-1 and V is TRBV11-2; tentative D call: TRBD2 (5 bases). Germline-derived CDR1 and CDR2 are SGHAT and FQNNGV. V gave up 4 bases and J gave up 1 base, with 14 bases separating them. The CDR3 has 16 residues. The CDR3 DNA is TGTGCCAGCAGCTCCCGGGTAGCGCGATCCTACAATGAGCAGTTCTTC. This gives the protein CASSSRVARSYNEQFF.

This clonotype was seen at least ten times. V and J are TRBV29-1 and TRBJ2-7; TRBD1 aligns across 8 bases. The V segment lost 8 bases and the J segment 1 base; nucleotides outside the gene matches: 4. The CDR3 has 12 residues. Germline CDR1 and CDR2: SQVTM and ANQGSEA. The CDR3 DNA follows: TGCAGCCCAAGGGACAGGTCCTACGAGCAGTACTTC. Amino acids: CSPRDRSYEQYF.

This clonotype was seen at least ten times. This rearrangement joins TRBV2 to TRBJ2-7; 8 bases are a match to TRBD2. With V trimmed by 7 bases and J by 0 bases, 14 bases remained unmatched. The CDR3 totals 17 residues. In germline, CDR1 is SNHLY, CDR2 FYNNEI. The CDR3 sequence is CASMLAFTGGPSYEQYF. For the CDR3, the DNA is TGTGCCAGCATGCTCGCTTTTACGGGAGGGCCCTCCTACGAGCAGTACTTC.

Comments on this clonotype: This may arise from a read error, as a much more abundant clone is one base away. The rearrangement uses TRBV6-2 or TRBV6-3 and TRBJ1-4; no firm D call. The CDR3 is 13 amino acids. V shed 5 bases and J shed 8 bases, with 12 bases lying between them. Germline V gives CDR1 MNHEY, CDR2 SVGEGT. This CDR3 is CASSKGGSEKLFF. CDR3 nucleotides: TGTGCCAGCAGTAAGGGAGGATCGGAAAAACTGTTTTTT.

This clonotype was found many times. The rearrangement links TRBV2 to TRBJ2-7, with 13 bases aligning to TRBD2. The germline gives CDR1 SNHLY, CDR2 FYNNEI. This CDR3 region has 14 residues. Trimming took 7 bases from V and 3 from J; bases not matched to a gene: 3. The DNA of the CDR3 is TGTGCCAGCATCAGGACTAGCGGGAGCTACGAGCAGTACTTC. Encoded protein: CASIRTSGSYEQYF.

This clonotype was seen a handful of times. The J gene is TRBJ2-7, the V gene TRBV4-1, with a possible D match to TRBD2 (6 bases). The CDR3 is 15 amino acids. V lost 1 base and J lost 3, with 13 bases in between. Per the germline V gene, CDR1 is MGHRA and CDR2 is YSYEKL. In DNA, the CDR3 is TGCGCCAGCAGCCAAGGAAAGACTAGATTCTACGAGCAGTACTTC. This codes for CASSQGKTRFYEQYF.

This clonotype was observed many times. In DNA form, the CDR3 reads TGTGCCAGCAGTCGAAGCCAGACTAGCGGGAGGGGAGGTGAGCAGTTCTTC. This encodes CASSRSQTSGRGGEQFF. The V call is TRBV28, the J call TRBJ2-1; 14 nucleotides agree with TRBD2. With 5 bases clipped from V and 9 bases from J, the junction kept 12 bases outside the gene matches. Germline lookup yields CDR1 MDHEN and CDR2 SYDVKM. The CDR3 length is 17 residues.

This clonotype has only a few counts. V gene TRBV29-1 combines with J gene TRBJ1-1; possible D gene TRBD1, 5 bases. CDR1 is SQVTM, CDR2 ANQGSEA, per germline. The CDR3 consists of 15 residues. V was trimmed by 0 bases and J by 6 bases, leaving 17 bases between them. DNA of the CDR3: TGCAGCGTTGAAGATCCCCTAATGAGGGGACCTGAAGCTTTCTTT. Its protein product is CSVEDPLMRGPEAFF.

V is TRBV7-2 and J is TRBJ2-5; 14 bases fit TRBD2. Germline V gene lookup returns CDR1 SGHTA and CDR2 FQGNSA. The CDR3 loop spans 17 amino acids. V trimming: 5 bases; J trimming: 5 bases; junction bases outside the gene matches: 10. This chain's CDR3 is CASSRGLAGGSGETQYF. As DNA, the CDR3 is TGTGCCAGCAGCCGTGGACTAGCGGGAGGTAGCGGGGAGACCCAGTACTTC.

The chain links TRBV28 to TRBJ1-2, with D unresolved. Germline V gene sequence: CDR1 MDHEN, CDR2 SYDVKM. The CDR3 is made up of 11 amino acids. V was pared by 5 bases and J by 8 bases, with 9 bases between. In nucleotides, the CDR3 is TGTGCCAGCAGTCACCCCAGAGGCTACACCTTC. Amino acid sequence: CASSHPRGYTF.

As to this clonotype: It may be a read error: a sequence one base away is much more abundant. The chain couples TRBV27 to TRBJ1-1; tentatively, D is TRBD1 (5 bases). The CDR3 is made up of 14 amino acids. The V gene's germline CDR1 is MNHEY and CDR2 SMNVEV (reference sequence). V gave up 4 bases and J gave up 9 bases, with 18 bases separating them. Here the CDR3 DNA reads TGTGCCAGCAGTTCACAAGGGGAAGGGACTAAAGCTTTCTTT. It specifies CASSSQGEGTKAFF.

In its sample, this clonotype was seen many times. V and J are TRBV6-1 and TRBJ1-1; TRBD1 is a possible D gene (6 bases). Trimming took 7 bases from V and 4 from J, leaving 13 bases between them. This CDR3 region has 13 residues. The germline gives CDR1 MNHNS, CDR2 SASEGT. CDR3 sequence (DNA): TGTGCCAGCACCCAATCGACAGGCACTGAAGCTTTCTTT. Its translation is CASTQSTGTEAFF.

This clonotype was counted ten times or more. The chain uses TRBV3-1 and TRBJ1-2, with D perhaps TRBD1 (6 bases). Between the trimmed V and J ends, which lost 3 bases and 7 bases, there was a span of 9 bases. Germline lookup yields CDR1 LGHDT and CDR2 YNNKEL (reference sequence). The CDR3 sequence is 12 residues long. The CDR3 is CASSHLGGGYTF. As DNA, the CDR3 is TGTGCCAGCAGCCACCTAGGGGGTGGCTACACCTTC. Using reference TRBV3-1 and TRBJ1-2 for the parts outside the CDR3, the full variable domain is DTAVSQTPKYLVTQMGNDKSIKCEQNLGHDTMYWYKQDSKKFLKIMFSYNNKELIINETVPNRFSPKSPDKAHLNLHINSLELGDSAVYFCASSHLGGGYTFGSGTRLTVV.

As concerns this clonotype: The junction departs from the called germline gene at one end, perhaps through a read error. V and J are TRBV13 and TRBJ1-2; D uncertain. The CDR3 length is 13 residues. Per the germline V gene, CDR1 is PRHDT and CDR2 is FYEKMQ (reference sequence). In nucleotides, the CDR3 is TGTACCAGCAGCTCAACCCTAGACTATGGCTACACCTTC. Translation: CTSSSTLDYGYTF.

The CDR3 bases are TGTGCCAGCAGCCGTCCGGGCCCTTCGGGAGGAAACACCATATATTTT. Translation gives CASSRPGPSGGNTIYF. The rearrangement joins TRBV3-1 to TRBJ1-3; the D is unclear. The germline CDR1 and CDR2 sequences are LGHDT and YNNKEL (reference sequence). The CDR3 totals 16 residues. The germline V and J ends were trimmed by 4 bases and 4 bases, with 17 bases remaining between them.

The chain is built from TRBV28 and TRBJ1-2; unclear D gene. The CDR3 is 12 residues long. With 6 bases removed from V and 6 bases from J, the gap between germline ends came to 11 bases. Germline CDR1 and CDR2: MDHEN and SYDVKM. The CDR3 loop is CASSPLPDGYTF. The CDR3 region has the DNA TGTGCCAGCAGCCCCTTACCGGATGGCTACACCTTC.

With respect to this clonotype: A junction boundary mismatches the germline segment, possibly from a read error. The V call is TRBV7-2, the J call TRBJ1-5; D might be TRBD1 (5 bases). The germline V gene encodes CDR1 SGHTA and CDR2 FQGNSA. The CDR3 has 17 amino acids. The CDR3 nucleotides are TGCGCCAACAGCCAAGGGGTGTTTCTTTATAGCAATCAGCCCCAGCATTTT. Protein: CANSQGVFLYSNQPQHF.

This clonotype was seen many times. The chain has TRBV7-2 and TRBJ2-3; perhaps TRBD1 as D (5 bases). CDR3 size: 12 residues. V was trimmed by 6 bases and J by 3 bases, leaving 7 bases between them. The germline CDR1 and CDR2 sequences are SGHTA and FQGNSA. The CDR3 here is CASRRQTDTQYF. CDR3 nucleotides: TGTGCCAGCAGAAGACAGACAGATACGCAGTATTTT.

V and J are TRBV20-1 and TRBJ1-1, with no clear D. The CDR3 sequence is 11 residues long. The V gene's germline CDR1 is DFQATT and CDR2 SNEGSKA (reference sequence). V shed 7 bases and J shed 3 bases, with 9 bases lying between them. As DNA, the CDR3 is TGCAGTGGGATCCCTCACACTGAAGCTTTCTTT. Its translation: CSGIPHTEAFF.

There are many counts of this clonotype. The chain links TRBV29-1 to TRBJ1-2, with D maybe TRBD1 (5 bases). The V and J ends lost 5 bases and 4 bases respectively, with 11 bases between them. The germline V gene has CDR1 SQVTM and CDR2 ANQGSEA. The CDR3 contains 12 residues. As DNA, the CDR3 is TGCAGCGTTAGTCGGCAGGGCTATGGCTACACCTTC. This encodes CSVSRQGYGYTF.

The table lists this clonotype with many counts. This chain links TRBV12-3 or TRBV12-4 with TRBJ1-1, with 10 bases identical to TRBD1. V lost 6 bases, J lost 8 bases, and 15 bases stayed unmatched. The CDR3 consists of 16 residues. CDR3 bases: TGTGCCAGCAGCATCAACCGGGTGACAGGGGGCGAGGAAGCTTTCTTT. Protein product: CASSINRVTGGEEAFF.